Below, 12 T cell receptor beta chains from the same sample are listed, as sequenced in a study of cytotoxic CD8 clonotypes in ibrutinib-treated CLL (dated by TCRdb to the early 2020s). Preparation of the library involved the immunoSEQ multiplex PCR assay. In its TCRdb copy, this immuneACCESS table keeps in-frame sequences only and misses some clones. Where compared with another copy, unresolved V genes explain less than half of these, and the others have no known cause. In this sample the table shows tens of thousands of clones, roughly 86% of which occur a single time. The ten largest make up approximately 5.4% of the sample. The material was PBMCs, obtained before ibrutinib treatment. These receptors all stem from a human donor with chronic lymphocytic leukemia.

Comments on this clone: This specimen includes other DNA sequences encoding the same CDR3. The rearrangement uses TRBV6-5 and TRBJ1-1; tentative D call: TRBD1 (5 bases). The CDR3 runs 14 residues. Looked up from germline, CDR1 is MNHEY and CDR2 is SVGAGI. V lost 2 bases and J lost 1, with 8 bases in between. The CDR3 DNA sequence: TGTGCCAGCAGTTACAGTAGGGGGAACACTGAAGCTTTCTTT. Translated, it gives CASSYSRGNTEAFF.

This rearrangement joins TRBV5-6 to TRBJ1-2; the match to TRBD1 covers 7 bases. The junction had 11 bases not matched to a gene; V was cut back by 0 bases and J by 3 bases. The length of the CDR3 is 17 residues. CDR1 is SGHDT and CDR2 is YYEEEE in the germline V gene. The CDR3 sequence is CASSLDGTDTVDYGYTF. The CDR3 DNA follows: TGTGCCAGCAGCTTGGACGGGACAGATACCGTCGACTATGGCTACACCTTC.

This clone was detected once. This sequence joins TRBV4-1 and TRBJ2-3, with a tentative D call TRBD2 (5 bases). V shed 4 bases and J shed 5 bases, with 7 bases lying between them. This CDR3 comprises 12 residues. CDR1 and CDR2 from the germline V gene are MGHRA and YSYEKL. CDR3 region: CASSLAGDTQYF. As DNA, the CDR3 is TGCGCCAGCAGCCTTGCGGGAGATACGCAGTATTTT.

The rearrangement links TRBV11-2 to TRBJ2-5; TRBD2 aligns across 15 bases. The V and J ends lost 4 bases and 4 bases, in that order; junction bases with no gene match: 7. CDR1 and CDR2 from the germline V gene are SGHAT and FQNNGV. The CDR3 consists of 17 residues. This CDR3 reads CASSSRTSGRASETQYF. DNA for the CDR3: TGTGCCAGCAGCTCAAGGACTAGCGGGAGGGCATCAGAGACCCAGTACTTC. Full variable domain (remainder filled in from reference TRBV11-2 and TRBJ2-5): EAGVAQSPRYKIIEKRQSVAFWCNPISGHATLYWYQQILGQGPKLLIQFQNNGVVDDSQLPKDRFSAERLKGVDSTLKIQPAKLEDSAVYLCASSSRTSGRASETQYFGPGTRLLVL.

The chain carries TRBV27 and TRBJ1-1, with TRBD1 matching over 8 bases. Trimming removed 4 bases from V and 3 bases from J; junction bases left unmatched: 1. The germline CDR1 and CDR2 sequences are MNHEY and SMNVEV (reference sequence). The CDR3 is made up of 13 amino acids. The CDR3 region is CASSYRGDTEAFF. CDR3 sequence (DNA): TGTGCCAGCAGTTACAGGGGGGACACTGAAGCTTTCTTT.

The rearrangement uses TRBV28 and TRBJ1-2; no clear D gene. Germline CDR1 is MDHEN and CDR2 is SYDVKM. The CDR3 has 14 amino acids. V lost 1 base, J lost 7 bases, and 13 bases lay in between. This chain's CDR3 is CASSLFPSGSGYTF. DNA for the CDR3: TGTGCCAGCAGTTTATTCCCGAGCGGCTCTGGCTACACCTTC.

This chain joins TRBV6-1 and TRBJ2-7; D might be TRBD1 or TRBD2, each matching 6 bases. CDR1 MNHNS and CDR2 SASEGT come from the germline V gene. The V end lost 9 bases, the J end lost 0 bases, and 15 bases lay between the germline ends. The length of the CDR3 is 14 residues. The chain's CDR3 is CASLIRGGSYEQYF. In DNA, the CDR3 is TGTGCCAGTCTAATCAGGGGAGGCTCCTACGAGCAGTACTTC.

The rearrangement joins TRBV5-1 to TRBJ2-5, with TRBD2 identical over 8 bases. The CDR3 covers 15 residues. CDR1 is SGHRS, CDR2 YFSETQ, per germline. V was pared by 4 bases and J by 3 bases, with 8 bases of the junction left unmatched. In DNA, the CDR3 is TGCGCCAGCAGCCCGGGACTAGTGGGCAAAGAGACCCAGTACTTC. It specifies CASSPGLVGKETQYF. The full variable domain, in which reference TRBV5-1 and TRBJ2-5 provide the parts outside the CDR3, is KAGVTQTPRYLIKTRGQQVTLSCSPISGHRSVSWYQQTPGQGLQFLFEYFSETQRNKGNFPGRFSGRQFSNSRSEMNVSTLELGDSALYLCASSPGLVGKETQYFGPGTRLLVL.

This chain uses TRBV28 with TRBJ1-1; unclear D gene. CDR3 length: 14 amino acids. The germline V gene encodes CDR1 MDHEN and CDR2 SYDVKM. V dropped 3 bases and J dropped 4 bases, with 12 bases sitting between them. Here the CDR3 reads CASSLPPPGTEAFF. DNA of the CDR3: TGTGCCAGCAGTTTGCCCCCACCGGGCACTGAAGCTTTCTTT.

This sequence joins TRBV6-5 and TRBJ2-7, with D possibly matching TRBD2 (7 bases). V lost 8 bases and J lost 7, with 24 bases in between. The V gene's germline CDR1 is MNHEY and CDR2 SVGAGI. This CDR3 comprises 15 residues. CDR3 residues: CASSSGGRVGGEQYF. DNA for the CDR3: TGTGCCAGCTCATCCGGGGGGCGCGTGGGTGGGGAGCAGTACTTC.

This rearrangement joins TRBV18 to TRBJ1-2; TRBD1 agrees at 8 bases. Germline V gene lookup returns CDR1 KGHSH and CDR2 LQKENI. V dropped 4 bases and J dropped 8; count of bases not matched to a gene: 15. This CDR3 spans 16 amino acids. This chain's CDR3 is CASSLTGQGEFLGYTF. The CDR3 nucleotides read TGTGCCAGCTCACTTACCGGACAGGGCGAGTTCTTGGGCTACACCTTC.

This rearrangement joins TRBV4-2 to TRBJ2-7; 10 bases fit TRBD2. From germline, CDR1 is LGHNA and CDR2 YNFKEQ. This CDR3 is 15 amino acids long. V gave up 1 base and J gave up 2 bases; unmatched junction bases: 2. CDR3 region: CASSQGLAGAYEQYF. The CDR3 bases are TGTGCCAGCAGCCAAGGACTAGCGGGTGCCTACGAGCAGTACTTC.